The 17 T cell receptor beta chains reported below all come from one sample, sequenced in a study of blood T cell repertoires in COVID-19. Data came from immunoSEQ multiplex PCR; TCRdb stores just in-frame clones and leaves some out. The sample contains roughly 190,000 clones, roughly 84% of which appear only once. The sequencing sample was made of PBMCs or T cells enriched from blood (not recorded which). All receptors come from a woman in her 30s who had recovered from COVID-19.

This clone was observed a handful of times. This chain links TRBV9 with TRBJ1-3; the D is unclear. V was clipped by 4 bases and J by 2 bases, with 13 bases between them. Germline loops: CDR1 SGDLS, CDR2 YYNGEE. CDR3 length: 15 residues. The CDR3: CASSPQAITGNTIYF. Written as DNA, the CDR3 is TGTGCCAGCAGCCCCCAGGCTATCACTGGAAACACCATATATTTT.

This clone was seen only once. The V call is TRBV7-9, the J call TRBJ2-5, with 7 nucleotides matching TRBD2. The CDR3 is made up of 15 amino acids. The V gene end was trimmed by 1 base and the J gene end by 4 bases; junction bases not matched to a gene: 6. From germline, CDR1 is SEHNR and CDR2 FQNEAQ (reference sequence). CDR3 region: CASSLEAGVSETQYF. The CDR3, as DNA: TGTGCCAGCAGCTTAGAGGCGGGGGTGTCAGAGACCCAGTACTTC.

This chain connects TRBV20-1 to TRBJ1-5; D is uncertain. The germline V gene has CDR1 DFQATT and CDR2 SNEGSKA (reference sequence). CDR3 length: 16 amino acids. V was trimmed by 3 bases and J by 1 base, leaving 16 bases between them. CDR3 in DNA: TGCAGTGCTAGTTACCAGGACGGGAGGAGCAATCAGCCCCAGCATTTT. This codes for CSASYQDGRSNQPQHF.

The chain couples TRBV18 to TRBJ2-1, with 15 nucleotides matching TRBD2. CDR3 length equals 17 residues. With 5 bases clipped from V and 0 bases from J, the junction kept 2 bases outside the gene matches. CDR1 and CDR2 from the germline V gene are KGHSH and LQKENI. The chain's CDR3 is CASSGTSGRLSYNEQFF. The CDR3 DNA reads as TGTGCCAGCTCAGGGACTAGCGGGAGGCTCTCCTACAATGAGCAGTTCTTC.

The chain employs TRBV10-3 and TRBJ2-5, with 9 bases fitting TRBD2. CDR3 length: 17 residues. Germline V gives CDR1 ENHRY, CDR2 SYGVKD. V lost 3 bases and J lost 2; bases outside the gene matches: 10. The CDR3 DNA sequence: TGTGCCATCAGTGATTCTTCGGGACTAGCCCGACAAGAGACCCAGTACTTC. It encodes CAISDSSGLARQETQYF.

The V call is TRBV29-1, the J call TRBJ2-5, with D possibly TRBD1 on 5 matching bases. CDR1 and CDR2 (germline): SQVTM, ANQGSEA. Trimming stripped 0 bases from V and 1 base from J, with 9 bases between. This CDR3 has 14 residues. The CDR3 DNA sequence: TGCAGCGTTGAAGACAGGGTTTCCCAAGAGACCCAGTACTTC. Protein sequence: CSVEDRVSQETQYF.

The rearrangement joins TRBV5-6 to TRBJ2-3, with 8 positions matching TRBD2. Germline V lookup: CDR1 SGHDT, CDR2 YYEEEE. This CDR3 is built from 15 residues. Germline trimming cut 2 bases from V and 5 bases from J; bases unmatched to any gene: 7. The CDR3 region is CASSLTGGRIDTQYF. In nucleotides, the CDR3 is TGTGCCAGCAGCTTAACGGGGGGGAGGATAGATACGCAGTATTTT.

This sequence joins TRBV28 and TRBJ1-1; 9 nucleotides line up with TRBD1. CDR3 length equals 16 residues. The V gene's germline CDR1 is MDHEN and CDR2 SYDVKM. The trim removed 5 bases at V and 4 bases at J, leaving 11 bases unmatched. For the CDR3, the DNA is TGTGCCAGCAGTCCACAGGGGGCAAAAAGGAGCACTGAAGCTTTCTTT. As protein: CASSPQGAKRSTEAFF.

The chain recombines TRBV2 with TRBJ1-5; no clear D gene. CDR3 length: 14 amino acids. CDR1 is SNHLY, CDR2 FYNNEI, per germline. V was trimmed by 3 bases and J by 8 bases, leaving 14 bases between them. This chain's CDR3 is CASSEAARVEPQHF. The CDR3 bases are TGTGCCAGCAGTGAGGCGGCGCGGGTTGAGCCCCAGCATTTT.

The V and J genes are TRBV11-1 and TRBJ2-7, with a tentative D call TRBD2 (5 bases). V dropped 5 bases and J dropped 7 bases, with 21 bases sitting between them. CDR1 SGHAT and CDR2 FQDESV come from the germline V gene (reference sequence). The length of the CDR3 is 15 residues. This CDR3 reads CASSPAVRALGEQYF. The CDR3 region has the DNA TGTGCCAGCAGCCCAGCGGTTAGGGCTCTAGGGGAGCAGTACTTC.

CDR3 DNA sequence: TGTGCCAGCAGTTTGTCAGGACAGGGGGTTGTTCAGCCCCAGCATTTT. Amino acids: CASSLSGQGVVQPQHF. V usage is TRBV27 and J usage is TRBJ1-5, with 10 bases that match TRBD1. This CDR3 is built from 16 residues. Looked up from germline, CDR1 is MNHEY and CDR2 is SMNVEV (reference sequence). The ends lost 3 bases at V and 6 bases at J; junction bases unmatched: 8.

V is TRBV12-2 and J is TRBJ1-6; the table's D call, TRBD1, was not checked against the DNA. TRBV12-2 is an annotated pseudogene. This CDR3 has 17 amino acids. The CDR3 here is CASRLALGFSYNSPLHF. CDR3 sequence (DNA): TGTGCAAGTCGCTTAGCACTGGGCTTCTCCTATAATTCACCCCTCCACTTT.

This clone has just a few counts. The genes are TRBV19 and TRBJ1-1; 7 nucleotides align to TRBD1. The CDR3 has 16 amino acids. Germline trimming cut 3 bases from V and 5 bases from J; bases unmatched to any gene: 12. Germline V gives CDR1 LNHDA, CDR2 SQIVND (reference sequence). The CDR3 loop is CASSIITGNRGTEAFF. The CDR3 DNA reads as TGTGCCAGTAGTATCATTACGGGGAACAGGGGTACTGAAGCTTTCTTT.

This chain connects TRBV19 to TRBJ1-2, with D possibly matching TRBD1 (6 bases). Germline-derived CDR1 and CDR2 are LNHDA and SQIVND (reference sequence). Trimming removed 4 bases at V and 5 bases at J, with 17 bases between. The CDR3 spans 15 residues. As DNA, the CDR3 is TGTGCCAGTAGTACCTCCGGGACACAAGTATATGGCTACACCTTC. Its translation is CASSTSGTQVYGYTF.

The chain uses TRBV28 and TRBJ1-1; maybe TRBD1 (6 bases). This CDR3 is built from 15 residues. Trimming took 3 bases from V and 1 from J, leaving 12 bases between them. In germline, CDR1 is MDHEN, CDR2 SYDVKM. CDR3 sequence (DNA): TGTGCCAGCAGTTTCCTTTCACAGGGGAACACTGAAGCTTTCTTT. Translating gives CASSFLSQGNTEAFF.

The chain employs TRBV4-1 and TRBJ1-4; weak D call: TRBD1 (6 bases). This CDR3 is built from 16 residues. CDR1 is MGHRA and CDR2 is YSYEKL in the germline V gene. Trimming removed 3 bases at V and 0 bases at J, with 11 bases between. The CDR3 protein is CASSQRPGATNEKLFF. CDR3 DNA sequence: TGCGCCAGCAGCCAGCGGCCAGGGGCAACTAATGAAAAACTGTTTTTT.

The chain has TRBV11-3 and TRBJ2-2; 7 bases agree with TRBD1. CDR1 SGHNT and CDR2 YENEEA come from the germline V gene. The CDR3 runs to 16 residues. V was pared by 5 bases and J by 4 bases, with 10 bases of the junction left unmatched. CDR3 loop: CASSDGQAPGTGELFF. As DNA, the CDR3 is TGTGCCAGCAGCGACGGACAGGCACCTGGCACCGGGGAGCTGTTTTTT.